Given below is one TCR beta chain in context. Its antigen is still unknown. The data belong to a study of OX40 agonist ivuxolimab in advanced cancers. Study-level results: On average, CD8+ T cells showed a greater number of expanded clones than CD4+.

The germline V gene encodes CDR1 SGHAT and CDR2 FQNNGV. CDR3 size: 14 residues. Measured with immunoSEQ multiplex PCR; TCRdb has only the in-frame clones, and not every one. The sample includes about 40,000 clones, roughly 80% seen only once; the top ten take 20% to 25%. The rearrangement links TRBV11-2 to TRBJ2-5; 8 nucleotides align to TRBD1. The J call is doubtful: the DNA matches TRBJ2-7 better. This receptor was obtained from an adult with an advanced solid tumor such as melanoma, head and neck, liver or kidney cancer. The sample consisted of CD4+ or CD8+ T cells sorted from blood, taken in a trial of the OX40 agonist ivuxolimab. The CDR3 nucleotides are TGTGCCAGCAGCTTTTTTACAGGGGGCTACGAGCAGTACTTC. Its protein product is CASSFFTGGYEQYF.